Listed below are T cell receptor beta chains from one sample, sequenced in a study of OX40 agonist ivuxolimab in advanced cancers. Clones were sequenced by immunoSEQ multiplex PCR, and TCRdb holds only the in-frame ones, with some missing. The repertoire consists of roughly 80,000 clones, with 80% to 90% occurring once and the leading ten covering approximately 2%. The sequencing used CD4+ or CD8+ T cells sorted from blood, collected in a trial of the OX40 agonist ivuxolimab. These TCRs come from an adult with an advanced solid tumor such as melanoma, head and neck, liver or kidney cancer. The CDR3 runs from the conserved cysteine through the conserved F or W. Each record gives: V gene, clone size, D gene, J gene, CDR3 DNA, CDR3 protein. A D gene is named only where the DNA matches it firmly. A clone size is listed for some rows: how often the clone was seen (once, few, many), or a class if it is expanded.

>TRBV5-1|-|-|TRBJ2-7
TGCGCCAGCAGCTTGGAGGGGGAGGGCCTCTACGAGCAGTACTTC
CASSLEGEGLYEQYF
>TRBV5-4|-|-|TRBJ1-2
TGTGCCAGCAGCAGAAGGCAGGGAGGTGGCTACACCTTC
CASSRRQGGGYTF
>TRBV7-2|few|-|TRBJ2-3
TGTGCCAGCAGCACCTGGGCCGAAGATACGCAGTATTTT
CASSTWAEDTQYF
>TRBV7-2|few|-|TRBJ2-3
TGTGCCAGCAGCTTAACAGTGACAACAGATACGCAGTATTTT
CASSLTVTTDTQYF
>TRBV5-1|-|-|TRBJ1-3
TGCGCCAGCAGCTTGGCAGGTCTACCCGGAAACACCATATATTTT
CASSLAGLPGNTIYF
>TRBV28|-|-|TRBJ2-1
TGTGCCAGCAGCTTGAGCGGTAGCTCCTACAATGAGCAGTTCTTC
CASSLSGSSYNEQFF
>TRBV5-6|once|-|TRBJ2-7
TGTGCCAGCAGCCTCCTGAACGAGCAGTACTTC
CASSLLNEQYF
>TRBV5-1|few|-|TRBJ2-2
TGCGCCAGCAGCTTGGACCGGGCGACGGAGGGCACCGGGGAGCTGTTTTTT
CASSLDRATEGTGELFF
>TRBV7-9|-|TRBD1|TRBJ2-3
TGTGCCAGCAGCTTAGCAGGACAGGGGACAGATACGCAGTATTTT
CASSLAGQGTDTQYF
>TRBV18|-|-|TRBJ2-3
TGTGCCAGCTCACCGCGCGATACGCAGTATTTT
CASSPRDTQYF
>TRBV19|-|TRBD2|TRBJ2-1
TGTGCCAGTAGTGGCCCCCGACTAGCGGAGTCCCTAGGTGAGCAGTTCTTC
CASSGPRLAESLGEQFF
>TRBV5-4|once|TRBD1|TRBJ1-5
TGTGCCAGCAGCCTCTCAGACAGGGCTAACAATCAGCCCCAGCATTTT
CASSLSDRANNQPQHF
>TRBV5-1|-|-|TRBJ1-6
TGCGCCAGCAGCTTGGACCAGGGGAATAATTCACCCCTCCACTTT
CASSLDQGNNSPLHF